Below, 10 T cell receptor beta chains from the same sample are listed, as sequenced in a study of shared clonotypes between healthy human individuals. Terminally differentiated effector memory CD45RA+ cells were left out of the naive CD8 fraction, which was CD45RO-negative and positively selected for CCR7. TCRdb's table, derived via immunoSEQ multiplex PCR, lists solely in-frame clones and lacks some. The sample records millions of clones, about 95% being singletons. Material for sequencing was naive CD8+ T cells sorted from blood. These receptor sequences come from a man aged 18 to 29 in good health.

This chain connects TRBV5-6 to TRBJ2-1; D perhaps matches TRBD1 (5 bases). V lost 4 bases, J lost 8 bases, and 16 bases lay in between. This CDR3 is 14 amino acids long. The V gene's germline CDR1 is SGHDT and CDR2 YYEEEE. This chain's CDR3 is CASSLQGLLDEQFF. CDR3 coding DNA: TGTGCCAGCAGCCTTCAGGGCCTCCTCGATGAGCAGTTCTTC.

V and J are TRBV6-5 and TRBJ2-4, with D uncertain. Germline CDR1 and CDR2: MNHEY and SVGAGI. V shed 1 base and J shed 8 bases, with 9 bases lying between them. The CDR3 is 13 amino acids. This chain's CDR3 is CASSYWGSDIQYF. The DNA of the CDR3 is TGTGCCAGCAGTTACTGGGGTTCGGACATTCAGTACTTC.

The V call is TRBV5-1, the J call TRBJ2-2, with TRBD2 matching 7 bases. V shed 4 bases, J shed 2 bases, and the junction held 14 bases outside the gene matches. Germline V gives CDR1 SGHRS, CDR2 YFSETQ. The CDR3 has 18 residues. CDR3 coding DNA: TGCGCCAGCAGCGCGGGGAGGGAGGAGGGTGGTAACACCGGGGAGCTGTTTTTT. Protein product: CASSAGREEGGNTGELFF.

The CDR3 DNA sequence: TGTGCCAGCAGTGAAATGGGGGCCCCTTACGAGCAGTACTTC. It specifies CASSEMGAPYEQYF. The chain carries TRBV6-1 and TRBJ2-7; perhaps TRBD1 as D (6 bases). This CDR3 contains 14 residues. V was cut by 2 bases and J by 4 bases, with 12 bases left in between. Germline lookup yields CDR1 MNHNS and CDR2 SASEGT.

The chain uses TRBV5-1 and TRBJ2-7; 16 nucleotides match TRBD2. Unmatched junction bases numbered 2, after V lost 2 bases and J lost 6 bases. The CDR3 is made up of 15 amino acids. The germline CDR1 and CDR2 sequences are SGHRS and YFSETQ. As DNA, the CDR3 is TGCGCCAGCAGCTTTGGGACTAGCGGGAGGGGCGAGCAGTACTTC. This codes for CASSFGTSGRGEQYF.

This rearrangement joins TRBV4-3 to TRBJ2-7; TRBD2 agrees at 8 bases. Losses at the gene ends were 4 bases for V and 2 bases for J; bases not matched to a gene: 4. The germline gives CDR1 LGHNA, CDR2 YSLEER. There are 14 residues in the CDR3. Here the CDR3 reads CASSPGLEAYEQYF. The CDR3 region has the DNA TGCGCCAGCAGCCCGGGACTAGAGGCCTACGAGCAGTACTTC.

Worth noting for this clone: The sample carries other DNA sequences with the same CDR3. The chain couples TRBV28 to TRBJ2-7; D unresolved. Germline-derived CDR1 and CDR2 are MDHEN and SYDVKM. This CDR3 has 11 residues. V lost 5 bases to trimming and J lost 3 bases, with 5 bases between them. The CDR3 loop reads CASSQNYEQYF. DNA for the CDR3: TGTGCCAGCAGTCAGAACTACGAGCAGTACTTC.

V is TRBV10-2 and J is TRBJ1-5; no definite D call. From germline, CDR1 is WSHSY and CDR2 SAAADI. Trimming left V 8 bases short and J 4 bases short, with 15 bases between. This CDR3 is built from 14 residues. The CDR3 DNA reads as TGCGCCAGCGCGGAGGGAGTAGAGAATCAGCCCCAGCATTTT. This codes for CASAEGVENQPQHF.

The rearrangement uses TRBV6-6 and TRBJ1-2; D possibly corresponds to TRBD1 (5 bases). CDR3 size: 12 residues. The germline CDR1 and CDR2 sequences are MNHNY and SVGAGI (reference sequence). With 5 bases removed from V and 9 bases from J, the gap between germline ends came to 13 bases. Written as DNA, the CDR3 is TGTGCCAGCAGTCTTGACAGACAAAGCTACACCTTC. Translated, it gives CASSLDRQSYTF.

The rearrangement links TRBV6-5 to TRBJ1-6, with a possible D match to TRBD1 (5 bases). CDR3 size: 15 residues. V was clipped by 0 bases and J by 3 bases, with 6 bases between them. The germline gives CDR1 MNHEY, CDR2 SVGAGI. CDR3 sequence reads: CASSYSDNYNSPLHF. CDR3 nucleotide sequence: TGTGCCAGCAGTTACTCGGACAACTATAATTCACCCCTCCACTTT.